This is a list of T cell receptor beta chains from one sample in a study of neurological immune-mediated disorders. TCRdb used MiXCR to reprocess the 5' RACE reads, holding one entry per CDR3 protein. The table has 15,000 to 20,000 distinct CDR3 sequences, approximately 12% seen once. Material for sequencing was CD8+ T cells from blood. The receptors shown here come from a woman aged 50 to 60 in good health. The conserved cysteine and the conserved F or W are not part of the CDR3 here. A D gene is named only where the DNA matches it firmly.

ATRGVGRDSYEQY,.,TRBV5-1
SVNGGAGGRSYEQY,TRBD2,TRBV20-1
ASRVAEDSDEQY,.,TRBV11-2
SARKAGELF,.,TRBV20-1
ASSSTRGGSYEQY,.,TRBV28
ASSPRDIYGYT,.,TRBV12-3/TRBV12-4
ASSFKSSNQPQH,.,TRBV27
ASSLGTGENTEAF,TRBD1,TRBV28
ASSPGRTYEQY,.,TRBV7-8
ASTSTGVTSYEQY,.,TRBV5-1
ASSGDSYNEQF,TRBD1,TRBV5-4
ASRGDSPREQY,TRBD1,TRBV7-9
ASSPGLAGSNTGELF,TRBD2,TRBV7-2
ASSLLTPGELF,.,TRBV7-2